The present entry profiles one T cell receptor beta chain with its context. Its target antigen remains unknown. The input lacks base qualities; no much larger clone sits a single base away. Including cysteine and phenylalanine, the CDR3 has 13 amino acids. The DNA shown is the 39-base CDR3, in frame from base 1. CDR1 KGHSH and CDR2 LQKENI were looked up in the germline V gene. V is cut back by 0 bases and J by 11 bases, with 4 bases in the junction unmatched. One collaborating source in Seattle enrolled patients while the patients were actively infected and followed the patients over time throughout the course of disease. Collaborating institutions collected whole blood in K2EDTA tubes following their own protocols. For TCRbeta analysis, collaborators shipped samples as frozen whole blood, isolated PBMCs, or DNA extracted from either of those sample types. TCRbeta CDR3 regions were amplified from genomic DNA using the immunoSEQ Assay, a bias-controlled multiplex PCR. Regarding the original processing steps: The number of nucleated cells in each sample was estimated by amplification of reference gene primers within the assay. To quantify the absolute abundance of each unique TCRbeta CDR3 rearrangement, sequence reads were collapsed and filtered. For each sample, productive Simpson clonality was calculated as the square root of Simpson's diversity index across productive rearrangements. Sourced from immuneACCESS, this table was stored by TCRdb with only in-frame sequences that have V and J called. A share of the clones is absent; for the studies checked, an unresolved V gene accounts for under half, and the remainder has no known explanation. The V and J calls and the clone size are those of that table, but D and trimming were determined from the DNA. The sample table records some 70,000 clones; about four fifths of these occur just once. The top ten hold 15% of the sample.

The data were taken from a study of blood T cell repertoires in COVID-19 (dated by TCRdb to the early 2020s). Notes on the research overall: Samples from collaborators originated in the United States, Italy and Spain and spanned both the acute and convalescent phases of COVID-19. The material from the prospective study consisted of cDNA or gDNA derived from T cells, B-cell-depleted T cells, or PBMCs. Subjects who had been exposed to COVID-19, were actively infected with it, or had recovered from it provided the deeply sampled blood TCRbeta repertoires that made up the dataset. The repertoires were released in a freely available public database intended as a resource for research on the immune response to SARS-CoV-2. Samples came from the ongoing ImmuneRACE study (first 160 participants) plus 1,254 subjects from 6 global collaborators. A de-identified subject ID, COVID-19 status, age in years and sex were almost always included in the sample metadata. Where HLA class I and class II types were available, the types were taken from metadata supplied by the sample provider, not from assay-based typing. Results and caveats for the whole study, not just this receptor: How much clinical and demographic metadata was included differed by source and by participant, and the metadata was provided uncurated.

Recombination joined TRBV18 with TRBJ1-1; TRBD1 agrees with 9 junctional bases. Source material: peripheral blood. The sequence derives from a man between 60 and 70 years old with COVID-19, enrolled during active disease. The CDR3 has the sequence CASSPPWTGEAFF. The DNA reads TGTGCCAGCTCACCACCTTGGACAGGGGAGGCTTTCTTT.